These 14 T cell receptor beta chains share one sample of origin, sequenced in a study of T-cell reconstitution after alpha-beta-depleted transplantation in children. This sample's TCRbeta library carried unique molecular identifier barcodes. TCRdb reprocessed the PCR reads via MiXCR and lists one record per CDR3 protein. The sample lists about a million distinct CDR3 sequences; roughly 31% were seen once. The specimen comprised PBMCs, mostly from graft donor cells, sampled 360 days after TCRalphabeta/CD19-depleted stem cell transplant. The receptors originated from a boy under three years old who had a stem cell transplant for SCID, so the T cells may come from the graft donor.

The rearrangement joins TRBV12-3 or TRBV12-4 to TRBJ1-6; D is perhaps TRBD1 (5 bases). V was pared by 4 bases and J by 5 bases, with 12 bases between. The CDR3 is 15 amino acids. The CDR3 sequence is CASSSTGANNSPLHF. The CDR3 nucleotides are TGTGCCAGCAGTTCTACAGGCGCCAATAATTCACCCCTCCACTTT.

This chain joins TRBV7-9 and TRBJ2-4, with D unclear. The CDR3 is made up of 15 amino acids. CDR1 is SEHNR, CDR2 FQNEAQ, per germline (reference sequence). Deletions cut 2 bases from V and 5 bases from J, with 13 bases between. This chain's CDR3 is CASSLWSEYENIQYF. CDR3 bases: TGTGCCAGCAGCTTATGGTCGGAATACGAAAACATTCAGTACTTC.

The rearrangement uses TRBV21-1 and TRBJ2-7; the table's D call TRBD1 went unverified against the DNA. TRBV21-1 is listed as a pseudogene. The CDR3 loop spans 15 amino acids. The CDR3 spells CASSKWDRGSYEQYF. DNA of the CDR3: TGTGCCAGCAGCAAATGGGACAGGGGCTCCTACGAGCAGTACTTC.

V usage is TRBV12-3 or TRBV12-4 and J usage is TRBJ2-7; no firm D call. V was trimmed by 8 bases and J by 2 bases, leaving 10 bases between them. The CDR3 contains 12 residues. Written as DNA, the CDR3 is TGTGCCAGCGGGGAAGATCCCTACGAGCAGTACTTC. Translated: CASGEDPYEQYF.

The rearrangement joins TRBV4-3 to TRBJ2-2; 9 nucleotides align to TRBD2. From germline, CDR1 is LGHNA and CDR2 YSLEER. J was trimmed by 1 base and V by 0 bases; bases with no gene match: 12. The CDR3 covers 20 residues. The CDR3 region is CASSQDLGWLAGQNTGELFF. The DNA for the CDR3 is TGCGCCAGCAGCCAAGATTTGGGTTGGCTAGCGGGGCAGAACACCGGGGAGCTGTTTTTT.

The J gene is TRBJ2-1, the V gene TRBV29-1, with 10 nucleotides matching TRBD2. V shed 3 bases, J shed 0 bases, and the junction held 8 bases outside the gene matches. Germline V gives CDR1 SQVTM, CDR2 ANQGSEA. This CDR3 contains 17 residues. In DNA form, the CDR3 reads TGCAGCGTTGATAAGGGTAGCGGGGGGCCCTCCTACAATGAGCAGTTCTTC. This gives the protein CSVDKGSGGPSYNEQFF.

This clonotype appeared a few times. CDR3 region: CASSLGGPPQNEQFF. In nucleotides, the CDR3 is TGCGCCAGCAGCTTAGGGGGGCCCCCCCAAAATGAGCAGTTCTTC. The chain employs TRBV5-1 and TRBJ2-1; TRBD1 or TRBD2 may be the D gene (6 bases each). Germline CDR1 SGHRS, CDR2 YFSETQ. V dropped 2 bases and J dropped 7 bases, with 16 bases sitting between them. The length of the CDR3 is 15 residues.

The rearrangement uses TRBV12-3 or TRBV12-4 and TRBJ2-7; 7 bases are shared with TRBD1. J was trimmed by 1 base and V by 6 bases; bases with no gene match: 12. CDR3 size: 16 residues. The CDR3 protein is CASSPATGSFSYEQYF. The CDR3 DNA reads as TGTGCCAGCAGCCCAGCGACAGGGTCTTTTTCCTACGAGCAGTACTTC.

This clonotype was seen a handful of times. CDR3 in DNA: TGTGCCAGCAGCCTAGGACTAGCGGGGTTAGGAGATACGCAGTATTTT. It is translated as CASSLGLAGLGDTQYF. The chain combines TRBV5-6 with TRBJ2-3; 12 bases line up with TRBD2. Germline V CDR1 and CDR2: SGHDT, YYEEEE. CDR3 length: 16 amino acids. With 4 bases clipped from V and 5 bases from J, the junction kept 8 bases outside the gene matches.

V and J are TRBV7-9 and TRBJ1-2, with D tentatively TRBD1 (6 bases). The CDR3 is 12 amino acids. Germline lookup yields CDR1 SEHNR and CDR2 FQNEAQ (reference sequence). Trimming stripped 6 bases from V and 8 bases from J, with 13 bases between. CDR3 sequence (DNA): TGTGCCAGCAGACCTTCAGGGGAAGGCTACACCTTC. It is translated as CASRPSGEGYTF.

CDR3 sequence (DNA): TGTGCCACCAGTGATGCCGGGACAGGGGGTCGGGCAGATACGCAGTATTTT. It specifies CATSDAGTGGRADTQYF. The gene calls are TRBV24-1 and TRBJ2-3, with 11 bases fitting TRBD1. There are 17 residues in the CDR3. Germline V gene data show CDR1 as KGHDR and CDR2 as SFDVKD. Germline trimming cut 3 bases from V and 4 bases from J; bases unmatched to any gene: 8.

As regards this clonotype: The junction shows a germline mismatch at one end, possibly a read error. The rearrangement uses TRBV9 and TRBJ2-7; 8 bases line up with TRBD1. The germline gives CDR1 SGDLS, CDR2 YYNGEE. The CDR3 is 14 residues long. The DNA of the CDR3 is TGCGCCAGCAGCGTCGGGGACAGGCCCTACGAGCAGTACTTC. This gives the protein CASSVGDRPYEQYF.

This chain connects TRBV14 to TRBJ2-1; TRBD2 agrees at 14 bases. The CDR3 totals 17 residues. Germline CDR1 is SGHDN and CDR2 is FVKESK. The trim removed 4 bases at V and 10 bases at J, leaving 12 bases unmatched. CDR3 in DNA: TGTGCCAGCAGCCGGGGAGGACTAGCGGGGGGAAAAACGGAGCAGTTCTTC. As protein: CASSRGGLAGGKTEQFF.

The rearrangement links TRBV7-9 to TRBJ1-2, with D possibly being TRBD1 (5 bases). Between the trimmed V and J ends, which lost 2 bases and 7 bases, there was a span of 14 bases. CDR1 and CDR2 from the germline V gene are SEHNR and FQNEAQ (reference sequence). This CDR3 comprises 14 residues. CDR3 in DNA: TGTGCCAGCAGCTTATCTCCCTCAGGGCTTGGCTACACCTTC. It encodes CASSLSPSGLGYTF.